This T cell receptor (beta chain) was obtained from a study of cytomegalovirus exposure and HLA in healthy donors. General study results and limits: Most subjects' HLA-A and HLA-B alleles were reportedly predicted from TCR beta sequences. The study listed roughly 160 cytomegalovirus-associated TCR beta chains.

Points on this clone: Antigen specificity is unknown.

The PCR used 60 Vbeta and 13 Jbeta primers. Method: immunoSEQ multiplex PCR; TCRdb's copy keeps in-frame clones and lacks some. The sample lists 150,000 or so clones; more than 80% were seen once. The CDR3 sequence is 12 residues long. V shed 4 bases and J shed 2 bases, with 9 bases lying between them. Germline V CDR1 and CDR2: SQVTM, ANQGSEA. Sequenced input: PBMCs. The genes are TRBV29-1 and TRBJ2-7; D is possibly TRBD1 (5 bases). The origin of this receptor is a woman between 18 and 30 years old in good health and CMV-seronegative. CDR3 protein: CSVAQGPYEQYF. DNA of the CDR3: TGCAGCGTTGCCCAGGGCCCCTACGAGCAGTACTTC.